The clone carrying this T cell receptor (beta chain) was seen a single time. The antigen is undetermined. PCR primers comprised 60 Vbeta and 13 Jbeta primers. Here immunoSEQ multiplex PCR was the method, and the copy in TCRdb shows in-frame clones only, minus some. The sample holds about 140,000 clones; roughly four fifths are singletons and the top ten take around 1.2%. These data belong to a study of cytomegalovirus exposure and HLA in healthy donors. General observations from the study: Among CMV-associated TCR beta chains, most appeared HLA-restricted in a later analysis.

The V segment lost 5 bases and the J segment 3 bases; nucleotides outside the gene matches: 8. Germline CDR1 and CDR2: SNHLY and FYNNEI. The CDR3 runs to 17 residues. The clonotype comes from a woman aged 40 to 50 in good health and CMV-seronegative. Sequencing input: PBMCs. This chain connects TRBV2 to TRBJ2-3; TRBD2 agrees at 13 bases. The DNA for the CDR3 is TGTGCCAGCAGTTCCACTAGCGGGGGGGCGTGGACAGATACGCAGTATTTT. Its protein is CASSSTSGGAWTDTQYF.